The T cell receptor (beta chain) described here comes from a study of cytomegalovirus exposure and HLA in healthy donors (dated by TCRdb to the late 2010s). For the study in its entirety: An earlier analysis of approximately 640 of the donors reported roughly 270 Gb of sequence data and 100 million to 130 million unique TCR beta sequences from roughly 200 million T cells. The T cell repertoires of some 670 subjects were profiled by immunosequencing and related to cytomegalovirus serostatus. Roughly 5 DR-DQ haplotypes were handled as single units for association and clustering, since linkage in the cohort was strong. In addition to the first cohort of around 670 subjects, a separate validation cohort of 130 or so different subjects was used. Every repertoire in the discovery cohort had been generated on one and the same sequencing platform. In a later analysis, previously published TCR beta repertoires from more than 500 donors were re-analyzed and high-resolution HLA genotyping was added so that TCR occurrence patterns could be studied. Among 300 to 500 genotyped donors of the cohort, an average of around 220,000 unique TCR beta nucleotide sequences was sequenced per donor, of which about 19% were non-productive. Typing coverage varied by locus: roughly 620-640 donors for A, B, C, DRB1 and DQB1; approximately 500 for DQA1; about 570 for DPA1; approximately 470 for DPB1. A later genetic analysis used genome-wide SNP genotypes for about three fifths of the roughly 700 donors, treating that subset as a discovery cohort. Donor age, sex, ethnicity and CMV serostatus were compiled alongside the repertoire data. Among the roughly 410 genotyped donors, approximately 81% belonged to the genetic ancestry cluster associated with self-reported Caucasian donors. About 280 gigabases of sequencing data and 91 million or so unique TCR sequences made up an early release that covered some 640 HLA-typed donors. To predict cytomegalovirus infection status, the study combined high-throughput TCR immunosequencing, statistical association of individual TCRs with disease status, and machine learning. An earlier analysis of about 620 of the donors applied high-throughput TCR beta sequencing to assess whether each TCR beta V gene segment acted as functional or pseudogenic. Both class I and class II loci were covered by HLA typing, at four-digit resolution. The study aimed to test whether cataloging public T cell receptors could reveal signatures of past pathogen exposure. In the later analysis, no new phenotypic data were used to find candidate immune exposures; instead, reliance was placed on TCR beta sequences and their occurrence across donors. Overall results and qualifications from the work: The study listed 164 TCR beta chains as associated with cytomegalovirus. In a later analysis, HLA-associated TCR beta chains showed more clonal expansion and lower generation probabilities than non-associated chains that were equally common. V-gene and J-gene trimming of TCR beta chains was associated with a missense DCLRE1C variant in a later genetic analysis, and the association was replicated in an independent cohort. In a later analysis, the rate of TCR association differed among HLA loci, with DRB1 alleles having the most associated TCRs and HLA-C alleles having the fewest. Most TCR sequences were seen in very few donors, while some public TCRs were found in many individuals. A further reported finding was that TCR beta sequences accurately predicted the HLA-A and HLA-B alleles for most subjects in the first cohort. Presence/absence analyses assumed roughly uniform sequencing depth across donors, an assumption that may not hold. A later analysis associated 16,951 TCR beta sequences with specific HLA alleles at a false discovery rate of 0.05. In a later genetic analysis, fewer N-insertions in productive TCRs were reported among donors in an Asian-associated ancestry cluster than the 666-donor mean. In both the original and validation cohorts, the classifier was reported to diagnose cytomegalovirus status with high specificity and sensitivity. It was suggested by the authors that the approach could potentially be generalized to other disease states and immunological phenotypes. Strong co-occurrence of HLA alleles, especially DR and DQ, made assigning TCR associations to individual alleles difficult. In this cohort, only TCR beta chains were sequenced, and detectable features were limited by the absence of alpha or paired-chain data. In an earlier analysis of fewer than 750 of the donors, most TCR beta V segments were observed in productive rearrangements about 87% or about 30% of the time, broadly matching IMGT annotations. A few of the identified cytomegalovirus-associated TCR beta chains were confirmed in vitro to be specific for cytomegalovirus antigens. For the cohort, immune exposure information was limited to CMV serostatus. According to a later analysis, most CMV-associated TCR beta chains appeared to be HLA-restricted, and the HLA associations seemed to be driven largely by CMV exposure. Several of the top co-occurrence clusters appeared to be linked to parvovirus B19, influenza, CMV and Epstein-Barr virus, according to a later analysis. HLA typing was unavailable for some donors at each locus, so association tests used only the typed subset. A cluster of highly shared sequence variants was judged likely to be a technical artifact of the sequencing pipeline. The 87-base-pair reads could not distinguish some IMGT-functional V segments, including TRBV6-2 and TRBV6-3, so those segments were excluded. Because counts were too low, approximately 15 rarely observed V segments, including chromosome 9 orphons, were excluded from the earlier analysis of some 590 of the donors. Linkage disequilibrium might explain the correlated functional status among segregating V segments, but an unknown experimental factor could not be ruled out.

The cohort was made up of several hundred healthy bone marrow donors. All cohort members were sampled while nominally healthy, although unrecorded immune exposures were likely present. The donor was CMV seronegative and belonged to the group of around 400 seronegative cohort members. A peripheral blood sample was provided by each donor, and peripheral blood mononuclear cells were used for TCR beta sequencing. Genomic DNA was extracted from the blood cell samples with the Qiagen DNeasy Blood Extraction Kit. Libraries were made using the immunoSEQ multiplex PCR assay. For the multiplex PCR, a mixture combining 60 forward primers for TCR Vbeta segments and 13 reverse primers for TCR Jbeta segments was used. The CDR3 region of rearranged TCR beta genes was amplified from genomic DNA with a multiplex PCR assay. Amplified TCR beta libraries were sequenced as 87-base-pair reads on the Illumina HiSeq System. On the authors' methods: Across the 670 or so repertoires, a later analysis counted 75 million to 90 million unique TCR beta chains, 9.5 million to 13 million of which were shared by at least two donors. A nearest-neighbor algorithm error-corrected the raw reads and collapsed the reads into unique sequences, merging closely related sequences to remove PCR and sequencing errors. Alignment of CDR3 sequences to IMGT reference sequences was used to assign V, D and J gene segments. Each retained sequence needed at least a six-nucleotide match to both a V gene segment and a J gene segment. A rearrangement was called productive if the CDR3 had no stop codons and remained in frame with V and J, and every other rearrangement was called non-productive. Following IMGT convention, CDR3 was defined as the stretch from the second conserved V-encoded cysteine up to the conserved J-encoded phenylalanine. Sequences without an unambiguous match to a single V gene segment were excluded from the earlier analysis of approximately 600 of the donors. An earlier analysis of 587 of the donors called V segments functional above 56.7% productive rearrangements and segregating when the between-donor standard deviation exceeded 5%. A statistical classification framework was built to diagnose cytomegalovirus status from the catalog of TCR beta chain sequences. A later analysis assigned V and J genes by comparing TCR nucleotide sequences with IMGT/GENE-DB human TR gene sequences. A later analysis assigned CDR3 sequences and most-parsimonious VDJ recombination scenarios with the TCRdist pipeline. In a later analysis, every TCR beta chain was defined by the combination of its CDR3 amino acid sequence and its V-gene family, and reads without a unique V-gene family were dropped. A later analysis removed 500 to 600 highly shared, low-generation-probability nucleotide sequences to deal with suspected cross-contamination and a sequencing artifact. In a later analysis, a clonal expansion index for each public chain was calculated from normalized within-repertoire ranks of inferred template counts. A later analysis computed generation probabilities with a VDJ recombination model fitted to out-of-frame rearrangements, and checked the results against IGoR. In a later analysis, hypergeometric tests were used to score TCR-TCR, TCR-HLA and TCR-CMV co-occurrence, with a repertoire-size bias correction applied to TCR pairs. A later analysis estimated false discovery rates by permuting HLA or CMV assignments 20 times. In a later analysis, co-occurring TCRs were grouped with DBSCAN, and TCRdist sequence similarity was added when clustering was performed within HLA-allele-positive subsets. Repertoires with fewer than 30,000 or more than 120,000 public chains, plus five repertoires with anomalous nucleotide sharing, were excluded from co-occurrence clustering. TCRdb retrieved this table from immuneACCESS and kept in-frame rearrangements only. Not all clones are present; in checked studies, unresolved V genes account for under half, and no reason is known for the remainder. V and J calls and clone size are copied from that table; D and trimming were computed from the DNA. The sample table includes 150,000 or so clones. 1.3% of the sample lies in the top ten.

On this clone itself: Its antigen remains undetermined.

The CDR3, from cysteine to phenylalanine, totals 15 residues. Just the 45-base CDR3 DNA is kept, in frame starting at base 1. Trimmed from V: 5 bases; trimmed from J: 5 bases; junction bases lacking a gene match: 8. As encoded in the germline V gene, CDR1 is MNHNS while CDR2 is SASEGT. The chain was built from TRBV6-1 and TRBJ1-5, with 8 bases in between that match TRBD1. This receptor was taken from a woman aged 55-75 years in good health and CMV-seronegative. What was sequenced was PBMCs. The nucleotide sequence reads as follows: TGTGCCAGCAGTAGACAGGGGATGGGGGATCAGCCCCAGCATTTT. Translated, it reads CASSRQGMGDQPQHF.